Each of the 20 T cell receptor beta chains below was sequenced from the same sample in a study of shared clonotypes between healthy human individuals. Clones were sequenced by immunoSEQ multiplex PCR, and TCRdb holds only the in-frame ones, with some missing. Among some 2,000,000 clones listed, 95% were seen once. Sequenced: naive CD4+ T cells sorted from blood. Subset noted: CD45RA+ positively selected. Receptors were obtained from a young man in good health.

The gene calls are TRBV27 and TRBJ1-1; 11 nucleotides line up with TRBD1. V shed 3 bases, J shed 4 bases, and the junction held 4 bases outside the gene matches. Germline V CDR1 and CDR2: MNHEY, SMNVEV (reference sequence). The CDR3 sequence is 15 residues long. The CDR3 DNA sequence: TGTGCCAGCAGTTTGTTAGGGACAGGGGGCACTGAAGCTTTCTTT. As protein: CASSLLGTGGTEAFF.

The CDR3 sequence is CASRGWAIDTQYF. CDR3 in DNA: TGTGCCAGCAGGGGATGGGCAATAGATACGCAGTATTTT. This sequence joins TRBV28 and TRBJ2-3; D gene unclear. The CDR3 spans 13 residues. The germline V gene encodes CDR1 MDHEN and CDR2 SYDVKM. Trimming pared 6 bases from V and 5 bases from J, leaving 12 bases between.

The CDR3 sequence: CASSVQGYFTGELFF. CDR3 DNA sequence: TGTGCCAGCAGCGTACAAGGATATTTCACCGGGGAGCTGTTTTTT. The chain employs TRBV9 and TRBJ2-2; D call uncertain. Germline-derived CDR1 and CDR2 are SGDLS and YYNGEE. Trimming took 1 base from V and 4 from J, leaving 11 bases between them. The CDR3 spans 15 residues.

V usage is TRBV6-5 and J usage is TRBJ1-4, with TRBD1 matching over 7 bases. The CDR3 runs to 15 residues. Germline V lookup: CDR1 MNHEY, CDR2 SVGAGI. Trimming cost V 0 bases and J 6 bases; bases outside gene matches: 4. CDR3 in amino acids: CASSYSNRGHEKLFF. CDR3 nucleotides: TGTGCCAGCAGTTACTCGAACAGGGGTCATGAAAAACTGTTTTTT.

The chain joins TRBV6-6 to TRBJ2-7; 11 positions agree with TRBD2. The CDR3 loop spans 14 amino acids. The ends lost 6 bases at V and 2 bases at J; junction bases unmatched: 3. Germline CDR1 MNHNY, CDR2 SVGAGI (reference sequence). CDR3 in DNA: TGTGCCAGCAGGGGGGGACTAGCGGCCTACGAGCAGTACTTC. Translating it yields CASRGGLAAYEQYF.

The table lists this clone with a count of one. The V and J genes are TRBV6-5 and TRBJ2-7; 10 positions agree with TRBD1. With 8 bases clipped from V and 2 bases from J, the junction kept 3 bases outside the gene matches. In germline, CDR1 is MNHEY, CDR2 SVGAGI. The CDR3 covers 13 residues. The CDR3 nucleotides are TGTGCCAGCTCGGGACAGGGGACCTACGAGCAGTACTTC. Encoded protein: CASSGQGTYEQYF.

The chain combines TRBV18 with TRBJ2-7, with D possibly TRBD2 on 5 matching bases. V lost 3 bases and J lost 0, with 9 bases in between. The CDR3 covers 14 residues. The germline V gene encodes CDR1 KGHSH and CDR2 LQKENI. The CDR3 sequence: CASSPSASSYEQYF. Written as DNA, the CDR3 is TGTGCCAGCTCACCTAGCGCGAGCTCCTACGAGCAGTACTTC.

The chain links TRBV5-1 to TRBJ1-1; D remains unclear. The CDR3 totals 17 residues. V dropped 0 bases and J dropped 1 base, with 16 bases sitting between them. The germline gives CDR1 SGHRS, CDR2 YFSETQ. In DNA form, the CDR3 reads TGCGCCAGCAGCTTGGGAGGGTCGGCACCCGGGAACACTGAAGCTTTCTTT. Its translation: CASSLGGSAPGNTEAFF. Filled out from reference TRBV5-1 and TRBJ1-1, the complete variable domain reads KAGVTQTPRYLIKTRGQQVTLSCSPISGHRSVSWYQQTPGQGLQFLFEYFSETQRNKGNFPGRFSGRQFSNSRSEMNVSTLELGDSALYLCASSLGGSAPGNTEAFFGQGTRLTVV.

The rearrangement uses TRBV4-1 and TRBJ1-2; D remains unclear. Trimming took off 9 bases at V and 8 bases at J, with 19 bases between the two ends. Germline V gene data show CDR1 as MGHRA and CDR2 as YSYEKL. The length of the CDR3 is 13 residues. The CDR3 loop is CASGPRAAPGYTF. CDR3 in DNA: TGCGCCAGTGGCCCCCGGGCGGCTCCCGGCTACACCTTC.

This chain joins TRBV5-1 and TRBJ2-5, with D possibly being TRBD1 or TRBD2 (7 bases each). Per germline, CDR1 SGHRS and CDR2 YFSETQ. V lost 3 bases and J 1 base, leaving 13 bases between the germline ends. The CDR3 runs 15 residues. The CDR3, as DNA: TGCGCCAGCAGCTCGCCAGGGGGGGTCCAAGAGACCCAGTACTTC. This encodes CASSSPGGVQETQYF.

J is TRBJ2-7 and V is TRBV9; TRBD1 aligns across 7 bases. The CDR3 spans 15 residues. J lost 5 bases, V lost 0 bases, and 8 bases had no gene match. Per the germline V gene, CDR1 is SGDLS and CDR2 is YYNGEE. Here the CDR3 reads CASSVEGAKLDEQYF. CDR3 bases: TGTGCCAGCAGCGTAGAGGGGGCAAAGTTGGACGAGCAGTACTTC. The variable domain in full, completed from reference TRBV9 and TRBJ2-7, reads DSGVTQTPKHLITATGQRVTLRCSPRSGDLSVYWYQQSLDQGLQFLIQYYNGEERAKGNILERFSAQQFPDLHSELNLSSLELGDSALYFCASSVEGAKLDEQYFGPGTRLTVT.

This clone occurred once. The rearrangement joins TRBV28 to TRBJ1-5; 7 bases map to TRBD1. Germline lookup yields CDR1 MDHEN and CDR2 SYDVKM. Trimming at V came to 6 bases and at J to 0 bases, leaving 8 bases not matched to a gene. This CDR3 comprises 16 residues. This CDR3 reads CASRGYGTVSNQPQHF. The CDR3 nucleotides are TGTGCCAGCAGGGGGTACGGGACAGTTAGCAATCAGCCCCAGCATTTT. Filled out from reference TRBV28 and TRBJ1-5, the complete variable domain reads DVKVTQSSRYLVKRTGEKVFLECVQDMDHENMFWYRQDPGLGLRLIYFSYDVKMKEKGDIPEGYSVSREKKERFSLILESASTNQTSMYLCASRGYGTVSNQPQHFGDGTRLSIL.

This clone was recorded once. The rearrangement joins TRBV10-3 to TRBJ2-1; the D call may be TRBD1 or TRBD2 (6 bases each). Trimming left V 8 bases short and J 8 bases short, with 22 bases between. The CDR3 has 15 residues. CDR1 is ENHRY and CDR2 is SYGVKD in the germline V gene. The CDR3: CAIYQPGASIHEQFF. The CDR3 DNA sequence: TGTGCCATCTACCAGCCGGGGGCTAGCATTCATGAGCAGTTCTTC.

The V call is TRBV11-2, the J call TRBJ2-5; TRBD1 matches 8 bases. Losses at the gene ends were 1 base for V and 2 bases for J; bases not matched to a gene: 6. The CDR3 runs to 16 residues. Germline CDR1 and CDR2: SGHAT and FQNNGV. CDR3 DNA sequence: TGTGCCAGCAGCTTAGGGTCCACAGGGGGACAAGAGACCCAGTACTTC. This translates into CASSLGSTGGQETQYF.

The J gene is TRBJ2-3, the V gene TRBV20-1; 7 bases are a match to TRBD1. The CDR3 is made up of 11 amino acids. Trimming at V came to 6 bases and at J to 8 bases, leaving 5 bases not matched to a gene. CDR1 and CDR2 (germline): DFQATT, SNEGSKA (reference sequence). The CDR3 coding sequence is TGCAGTGCCAATCGACAGGGTACGCAGTATTTT. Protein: CSANRQGTQYF.

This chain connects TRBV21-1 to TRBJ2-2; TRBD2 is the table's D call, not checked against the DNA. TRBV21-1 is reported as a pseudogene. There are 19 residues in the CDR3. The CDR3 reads CASSKARLAGVGGTGELFF. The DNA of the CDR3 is TGTGCCAGCAGCAAAGCCAGACTAGCGGGAGTAGGCGGCACCGGGGAGCTGTTTTTT.

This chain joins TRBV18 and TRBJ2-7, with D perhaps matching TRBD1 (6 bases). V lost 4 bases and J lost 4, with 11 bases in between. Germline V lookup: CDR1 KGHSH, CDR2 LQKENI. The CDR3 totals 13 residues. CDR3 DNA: TGTGCCAGCTCACTAAAACAGGGTTACGAGCAGTACTTC. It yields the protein CASSLKQGYEQYF. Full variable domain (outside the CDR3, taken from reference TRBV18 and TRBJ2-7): NAGVMQNPRHLVRRRGQEARLRCSPMKGHSHVYWYRQLPEEGLKFMVYLQKENIIDESGMPKERFSAEFPKEGPSILRIQQVVRGDSAAYFCASSLKQGYEQYFGPGTRLTVT.

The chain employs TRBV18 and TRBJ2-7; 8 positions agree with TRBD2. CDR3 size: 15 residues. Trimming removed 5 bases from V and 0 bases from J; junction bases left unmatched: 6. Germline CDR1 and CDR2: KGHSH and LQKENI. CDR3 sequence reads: CASSVLAVSSYEQYF. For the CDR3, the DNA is TGTGCCAGCTCAGTACTAGCGGTGAGCTCCTACGAGCAGTACTTC.

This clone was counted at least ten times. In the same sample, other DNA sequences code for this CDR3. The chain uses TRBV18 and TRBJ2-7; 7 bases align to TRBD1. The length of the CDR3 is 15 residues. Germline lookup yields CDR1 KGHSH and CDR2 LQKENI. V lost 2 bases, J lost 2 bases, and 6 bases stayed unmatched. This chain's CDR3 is CASSPSRQGPYEQYF. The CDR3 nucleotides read TGTGCCAGCTCACCATCGCGACAGGGACCCTACGAGCAGTACTTC.

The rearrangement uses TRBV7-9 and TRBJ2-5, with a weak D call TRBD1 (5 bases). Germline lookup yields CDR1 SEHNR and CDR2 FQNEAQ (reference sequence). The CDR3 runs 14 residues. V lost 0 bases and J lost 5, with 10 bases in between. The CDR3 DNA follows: TGTGCCAGCAGCTTAGCCAGGACAAGGGAGACCCAGTACTTC. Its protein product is CASSLARTRETQYF.